This T cell receptor beta chain was sequenced in a study of shared clonotypes between healthy human individuals. Measured with immunoSEQ multiplex PCR; TCRdb has only the in-frame clones, and not every one. Among about 2.1 million clones listed, about 93% were seen once. The CDR3 length is 17 residues. The germline gives CDR1 SGHRS, CDR2 YFSETQ. V shed 0 bases and J shed 0 bases, with 15 bases lying between them. Positively selected for CCR7, the CD45RO-negative cells used as naive CD8 cells excluded terminally differentiated effector memory CD45RA+ cells. The source is a man younger than 35 in good health. Some clones in this sample may be carry-over from other donors' samples. The chain combines TRBV5-1 with TRBJ1-1, with D possibly being TRBD1 (6 bases). The sequenced sample was naive CD8+ T cells from PBMCs. CDR3 region: CASSLDGTQIMNTEAFF. The CDR3 DNA is TGCGCCAGCAGCTTGGATGGGACACAAATCATGAACACTGAAGCTTTCTTT.